This T cell receptor (beta chain) was sequenced for a study of identical twins. Only a few counts were recorded for this clonotype. Deletions cut 7 bases from V and 0 bases from J, with 5 bases between. CDR3 length: 12 residues. CDR1 and CDR2 from the germline V gene are KGHDR and SFDVKD. Via MiXCR, TCRdb re-called the 5' RACE reads, giving one row per CDR3 protein. The sample yields about 550,000 distinct CDR3 sequences, 20% to 25% seen once. These sequences were also reported in another study, on yellow fever vaccine responses in identical twins.

Material for sequencing was CD4+ T cells sorted from blood. The receptor was derived from a woman between 18 and 29 years old in good health. The V call is TRBV24-1, the J call TRBJ1-2; D is ambiguous. The CDR3 coding sequence is TGTGCCACCAGCACACCTAACTATGGCTACACCTTC. As protein: CATSTPNYGYTF.